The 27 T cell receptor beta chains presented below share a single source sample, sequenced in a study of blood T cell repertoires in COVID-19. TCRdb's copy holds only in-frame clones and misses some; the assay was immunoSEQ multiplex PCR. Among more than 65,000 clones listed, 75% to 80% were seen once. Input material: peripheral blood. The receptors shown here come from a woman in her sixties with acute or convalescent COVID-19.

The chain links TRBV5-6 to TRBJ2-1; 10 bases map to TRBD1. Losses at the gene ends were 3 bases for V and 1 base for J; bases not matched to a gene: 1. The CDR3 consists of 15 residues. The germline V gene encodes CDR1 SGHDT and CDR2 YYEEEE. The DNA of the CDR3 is TGTGCCAGCAGCTGGGACAGGGGATCCTACAATGAGCAGTTCTTC. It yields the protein CASSWDRGSYNEQFF.

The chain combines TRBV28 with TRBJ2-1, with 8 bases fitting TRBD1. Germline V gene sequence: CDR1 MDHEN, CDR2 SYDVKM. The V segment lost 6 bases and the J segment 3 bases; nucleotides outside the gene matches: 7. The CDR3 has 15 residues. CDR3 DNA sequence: TGTGCCAGCAGATCCGGGACAGGCTACTACAATGAGCAGTTCTTC. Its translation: CASRSGTGYYNEQFF.

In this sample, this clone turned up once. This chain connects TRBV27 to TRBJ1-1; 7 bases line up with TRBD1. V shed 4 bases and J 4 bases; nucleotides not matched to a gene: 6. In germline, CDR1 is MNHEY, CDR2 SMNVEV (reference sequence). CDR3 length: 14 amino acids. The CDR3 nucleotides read TGTGCCAGCAGTTCCTACAGGGGTGGCACTGAAGCTTTCTTT. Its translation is CASSSYRGGTEAFF.

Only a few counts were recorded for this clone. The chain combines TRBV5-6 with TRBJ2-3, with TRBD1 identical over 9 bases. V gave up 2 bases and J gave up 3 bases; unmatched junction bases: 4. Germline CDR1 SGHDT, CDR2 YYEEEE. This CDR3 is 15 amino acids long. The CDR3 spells CASSLKDRGTDTQYF. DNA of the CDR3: TGTGCCAGCAGCTTAAAGGACAGGGGAACAGATACGCAGTATTTT.

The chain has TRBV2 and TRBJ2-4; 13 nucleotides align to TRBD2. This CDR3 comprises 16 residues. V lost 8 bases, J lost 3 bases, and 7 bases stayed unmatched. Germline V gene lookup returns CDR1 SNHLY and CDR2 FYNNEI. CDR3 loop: CASLGLAGAGKNIQYF. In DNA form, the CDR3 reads TGTGCCAGCTTAGGACTAGCGGGGGCGGGCAAAAACATTCAGTACTTC.

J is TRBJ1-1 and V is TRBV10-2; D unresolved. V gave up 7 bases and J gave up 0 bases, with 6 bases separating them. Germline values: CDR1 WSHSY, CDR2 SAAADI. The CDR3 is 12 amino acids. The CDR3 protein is CASTQMNTEAFF. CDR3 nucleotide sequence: TGCGCCAGCACCCAGATGAACACTGAAGCTTTCTTT.

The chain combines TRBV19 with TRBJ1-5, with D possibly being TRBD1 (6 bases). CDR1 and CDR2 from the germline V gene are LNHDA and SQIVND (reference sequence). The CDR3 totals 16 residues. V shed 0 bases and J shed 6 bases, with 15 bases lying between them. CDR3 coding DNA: TGTGCCAGTAGTATAGATAGGTCGGGAGGGGGTCAGCCCCAGCATTTT. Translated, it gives CASSIDRSGGGQPQHF.

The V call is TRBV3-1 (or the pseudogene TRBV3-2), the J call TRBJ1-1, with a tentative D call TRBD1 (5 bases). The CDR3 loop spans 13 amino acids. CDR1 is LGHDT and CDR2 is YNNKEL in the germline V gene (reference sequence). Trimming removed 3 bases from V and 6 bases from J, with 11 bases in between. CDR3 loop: CASSQKTVSEAFF. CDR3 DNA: TGTGCCAGCAGCCAGAAGACAGTTTCTGAAGCTTTCTTT.

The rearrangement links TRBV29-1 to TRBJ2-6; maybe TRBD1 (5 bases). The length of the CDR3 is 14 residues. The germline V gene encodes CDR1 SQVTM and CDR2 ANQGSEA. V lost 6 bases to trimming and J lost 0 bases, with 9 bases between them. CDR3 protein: CSVRQSSGANVLTF. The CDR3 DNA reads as TGCAGCGTCAGACAGAGCTCTGGGGCCAACGTCCTGACTTTC.

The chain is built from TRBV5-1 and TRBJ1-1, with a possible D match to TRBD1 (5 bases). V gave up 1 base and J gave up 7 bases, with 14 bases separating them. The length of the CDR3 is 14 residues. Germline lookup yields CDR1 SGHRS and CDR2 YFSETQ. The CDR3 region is CASSLSGGTNEAFF. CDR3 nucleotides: TGCGCCAGCAGCTTGTCTGGGGGGACTAATGAAGCTTTCTTT.

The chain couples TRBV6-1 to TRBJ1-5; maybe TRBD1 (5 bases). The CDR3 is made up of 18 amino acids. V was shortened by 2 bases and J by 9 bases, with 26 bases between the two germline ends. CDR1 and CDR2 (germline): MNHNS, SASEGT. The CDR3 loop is CASSERGREVRNPRPQHF. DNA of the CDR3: TGTGCCAGCAGTGAACGCGGCAGGGAAGTTCGGAACCCCAGGCCCCAGCATTTT.

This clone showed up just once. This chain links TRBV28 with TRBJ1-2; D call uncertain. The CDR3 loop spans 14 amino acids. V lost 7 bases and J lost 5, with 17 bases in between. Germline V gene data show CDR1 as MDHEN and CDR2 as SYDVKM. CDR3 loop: CASTAGGLPYGYTF. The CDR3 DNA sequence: TGTGCCAGCACCGCGGGAGGATTACCTTATGGCTACACCTTC.

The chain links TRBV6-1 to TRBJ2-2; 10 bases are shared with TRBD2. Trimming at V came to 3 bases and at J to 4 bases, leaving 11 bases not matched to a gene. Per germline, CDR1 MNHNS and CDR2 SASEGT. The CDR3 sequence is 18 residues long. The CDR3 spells CASSEGTLAGTFTGELFF. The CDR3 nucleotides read TGTGCCAGCAGTGAGGGTACACTAGCGGGGACTTTCACCGGGGAGCTGTTTTTT.

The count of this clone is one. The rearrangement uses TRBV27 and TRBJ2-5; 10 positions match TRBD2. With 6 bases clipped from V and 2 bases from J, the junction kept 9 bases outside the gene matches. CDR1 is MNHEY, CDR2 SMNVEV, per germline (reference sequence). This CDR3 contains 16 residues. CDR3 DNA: TGTGCCAGCAGCGCAAGCGGGGGGGAAATTCAAGAGACCCAGTACTTC. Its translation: CASSASGGEIQETQYF.

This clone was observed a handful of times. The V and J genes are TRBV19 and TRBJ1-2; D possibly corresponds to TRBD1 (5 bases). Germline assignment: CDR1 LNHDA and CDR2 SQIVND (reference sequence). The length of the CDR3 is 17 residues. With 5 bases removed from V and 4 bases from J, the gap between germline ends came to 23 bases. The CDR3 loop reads CASSPPETETVFYGYTF. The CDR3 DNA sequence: TGTGCCAGTAGTCCCCCCGAAACCGAGACAGTCTTCTATGGCTACACCTTC.

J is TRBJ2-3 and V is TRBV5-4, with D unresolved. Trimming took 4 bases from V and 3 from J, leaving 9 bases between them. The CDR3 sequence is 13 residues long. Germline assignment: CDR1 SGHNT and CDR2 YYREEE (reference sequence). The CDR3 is CASSPPRTDTQYF. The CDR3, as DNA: TGTGCCAGCAGCCCCCCTAGGACAGATACGCAGTATTTT.

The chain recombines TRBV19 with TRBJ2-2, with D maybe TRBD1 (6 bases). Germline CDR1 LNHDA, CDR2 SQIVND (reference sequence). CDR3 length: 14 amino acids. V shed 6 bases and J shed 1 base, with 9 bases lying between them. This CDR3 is CASSSQGNTGELFF. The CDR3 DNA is TGTGCCAGTAGCTCACAGGGGAACACCGGGGAGCTGTTTTTT. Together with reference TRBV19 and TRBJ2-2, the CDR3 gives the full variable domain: DGGITQSPKYLFRKEGQNVTLSCEQNLNHDAMYWYRQDPGQGLRLIYYSQIVNDFQKGDIAEGYSVSREKKESFPLTVTSAQKNPTAFYLCASSSQGNTGELFFGEGSRLTVL.

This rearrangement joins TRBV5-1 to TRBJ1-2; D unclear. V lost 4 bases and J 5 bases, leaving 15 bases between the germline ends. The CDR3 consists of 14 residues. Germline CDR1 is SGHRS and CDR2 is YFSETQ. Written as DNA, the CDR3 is TGCGCCAGCAGCGCCACAGACGGCCGTTATGGCTACACCTTC. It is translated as CASSATDGRYGYTF.

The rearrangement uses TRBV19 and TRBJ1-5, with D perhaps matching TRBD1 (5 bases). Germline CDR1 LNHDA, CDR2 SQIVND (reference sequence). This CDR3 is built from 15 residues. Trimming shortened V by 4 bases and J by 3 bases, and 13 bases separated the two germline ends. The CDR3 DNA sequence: TGTGCCAGTAGTAGTCGAAGGGGTCCCAATCAGCCCCAGCATTTT. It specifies CASSSRRGPNQPQHF.

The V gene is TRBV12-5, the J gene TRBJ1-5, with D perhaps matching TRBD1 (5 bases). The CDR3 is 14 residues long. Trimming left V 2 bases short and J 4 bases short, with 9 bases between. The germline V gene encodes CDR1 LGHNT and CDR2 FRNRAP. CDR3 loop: CASGLSGGNQPQHF. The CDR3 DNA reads TGTGCTAGTGGTTTGTCCGGGGGTAATCAGCCCCAGCATTTT.

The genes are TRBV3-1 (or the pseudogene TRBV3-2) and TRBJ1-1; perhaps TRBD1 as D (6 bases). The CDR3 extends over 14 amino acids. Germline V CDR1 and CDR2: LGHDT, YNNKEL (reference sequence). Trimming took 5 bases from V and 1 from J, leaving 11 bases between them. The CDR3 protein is CASSYRTANTEAFF. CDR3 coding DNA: TGTGCCAGCAGCTACCGGACAGCGAACACTGAAGCTTTCTTT.

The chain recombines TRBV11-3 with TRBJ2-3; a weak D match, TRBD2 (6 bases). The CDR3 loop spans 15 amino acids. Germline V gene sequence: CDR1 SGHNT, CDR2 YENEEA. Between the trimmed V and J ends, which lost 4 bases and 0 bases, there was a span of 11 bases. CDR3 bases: TGTGCCAGCAGCTCATCTCTAGCGAGCACAGATACGCAGTATTTT. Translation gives CASSSSLASTDTQYF.

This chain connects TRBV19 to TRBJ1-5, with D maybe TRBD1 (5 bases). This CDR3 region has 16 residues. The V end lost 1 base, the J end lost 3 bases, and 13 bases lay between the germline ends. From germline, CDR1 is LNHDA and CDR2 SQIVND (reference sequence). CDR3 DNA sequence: TGTGCCAGTAGTATAGTCAGAGTGACAGTCAATCAGCCCCAGCATTTT. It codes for CASSIVRVTVNQPQHF. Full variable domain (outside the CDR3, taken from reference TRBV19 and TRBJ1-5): DGGITQSPKYLFRKEGQNVTLSCEQNLNHDAMYWYRQDPGQGLRLIYYSQIVNDFQKGDIAEGYSVSREKKESFPLTVTSAQKNPTAFYLCASSIVRVTVNQPQHFGDGTRLSIL.

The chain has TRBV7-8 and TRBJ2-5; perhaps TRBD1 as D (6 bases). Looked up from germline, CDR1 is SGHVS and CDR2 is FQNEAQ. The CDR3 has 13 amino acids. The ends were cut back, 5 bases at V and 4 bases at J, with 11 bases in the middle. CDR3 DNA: TGTGCCAGCAGCCCACAGGGTAGAGAGACCCAGTACTTC. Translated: CASSPQGRETQYF.

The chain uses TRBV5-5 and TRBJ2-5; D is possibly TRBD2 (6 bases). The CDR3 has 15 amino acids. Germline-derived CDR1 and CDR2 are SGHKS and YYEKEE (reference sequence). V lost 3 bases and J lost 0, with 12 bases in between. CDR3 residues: CASSWMLADQETQYF. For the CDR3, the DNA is TGTGCCAGCAGCTGGATGTTAGCGGACCAAGAGACCCAGTACTTC.

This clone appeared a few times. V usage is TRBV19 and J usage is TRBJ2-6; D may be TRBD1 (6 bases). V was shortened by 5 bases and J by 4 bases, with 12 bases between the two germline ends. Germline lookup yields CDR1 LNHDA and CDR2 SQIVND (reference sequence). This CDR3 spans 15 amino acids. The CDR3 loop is CASSAYRAGANVLTF. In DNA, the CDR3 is TGTGCCAGTAGTGCCTACAGGGCCGGGGCCAACGTCCTGACTTTC.

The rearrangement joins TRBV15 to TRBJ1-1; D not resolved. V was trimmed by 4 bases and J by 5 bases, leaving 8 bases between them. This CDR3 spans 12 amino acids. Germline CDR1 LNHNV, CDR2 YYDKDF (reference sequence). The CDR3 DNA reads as TGTGCCACCAGCACTAGGAGGACTGAAGCTTTCTTT. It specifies CATSTRRTEAFF.